The clone carrying this TCR beta chain is a singleton in its sample. The antigen remains undetermined. Germline V gives CDR1 SEHNR, CDR2 FQNEAQ (reference sequence). The V gene lost 3 bases and the J gene lost 0 bases, with 5 bases spanning the gap. The CDR3 spans 13 residues. The data originate from a study of CD8 T cells in Susac syndrome. Random-hexamer reverse transcription was applied to about 0.5 to 1 ug RNA. An immunoSEQ multiplex PCR amplified TCR beta CDR3 over 54 Vbeta and 13 Jbeta. A single record per CDR3 protein comes from TCRdb applying MiXCR to the immunoSEQ multiplex PCR reads. The sample has some 180,000 distinct CDR3 sequences, 85% to 95% seen once; the top ten hold approximately 0.1%. Overall study results and limits: The authors acknowledged that their TCR sequencing and HLA analysis involved a relatively small number of individuals.

CD8+ and CD4+ T cells from blood underwent TCR beta sequencing. Negative isolation yielded CD8+ and CD4+ T cells; FACS enriched TEMRA cells. The genes are TRBV7-9 and TRBJ1-1; D gene uncertain. The sequence came from a human donor in good health. The sample consisted of CD4+ T cells from PBMCs. The CDR3 region has the DNA TGTGCCAGCAGCTTCTGGGTGAACACTGAAGCTTTCTTT. It translates to CASSFWVNTEAFF. Using reference TRBV7-9 and TRBJ1-1 for the parts outside the CDR3, the full variable domain is DTGVSQNPRHKITKRGQNVTFRCDPISEHNRLYWYRQTLGQGPEFLTYFQNEAQLEKSRLLSDRFSAERPKGSFSTLEIQRTEQGDSAMYLCASSFWVNTEAFFGQGTRLTVV.